This entry lists 14 T cell receptor beta chains sequenced from one sample in a study of cytomegalovirus exposure and HLA in healthy donors (dated by TCRdb to 2016 to 2017). The protocol used for the library was the immunoSEQ multiplex PCR assay. TCRdb took this table from immuneACCESS and kept in-frame rearrangements with V and J called. Such tables lack part of the clones; where checked against another copy, unresolved V genes explain under half of the gap, and the rest is unexplained. The sample data list tens of thousands of clones, and more than 85% of these were observed just once. The ten largest clonotypes hold around 5.5% of the sample. Sequenced input: PBMCs. All receptors derive from a woman aged 18-30 years in good health and CMV-seronegative.

The chain is built from TRBV7-2 and TRBJ2-5, with TRBD2 matching 8 bases. Germline-derived CDR1 and CDR2 are SGHTA and FQGNSA. The CDR3 is 14 amino acids. V was pared by 2 bases and J by 5 bases, with 4 bases of the junction left unmatched. CDR3 sequence reads: CASSLSGGLETQYF. CDR3 DNA: TGTGCCAGCAGCTTATCGGGGGGGCTGGAGACCCAGTACTTC.

V usage is TRBV19 and J usage is TRBJ1-1; D gene uncertain. V was trimmed by 7 bases and J by 6 bases, leaving 15 bases between them. CDR3 size: 13 residues. The germline V gene encodes CDR1 LNHDA and CDR2 SQIVND (reference sequence). The CDR3 region is CASTSPSRAEAFF. The DNA of the CDR3 is TGTGCCAGTACCTCCCCCTCGAGGGCTGAAGCTTTCTTT.

The table lists this clone with a count of one. The chain links TRBV2 to TRBJ1-1; D is uncertain. This CDR3 is 13 amino acids long. Germline-derived CDR1 and CDR2 are SNHLY and FYNNEI. V was trimmed by 4 bases and J by 1 base, leaving 7 bases between them. The CDR3 loop reads CASSAVENTEAFF. The CDR3 nucleotides are TGTGCCAGCAGTGCCGTAGAGAACACTGAAGCTTTCTTT.

This rearrangement joins TRBV5-1 to TRBJ2-3, with 8 bases identical to TRBD1. CDR3 length equals 15 residues. J lost 2 bases, V lost 10 bases, and 12 bases had no gene match. Germline values: CDR1 SGHRS, CDR2 YFSETQ. DNA for the CDR3: TGCGCCGTAGGCCCCAGGGACAGGCCCACAGATACGCAGTATTTT. Protein product: CAVGPRDRPTDTQYF.

The chain recombines TRBV18 with TRBJ1-1; no clear D. V was shortened by 3 bases and J by 6 bases, with 17 bases between the two germline ends. Germline CDR1 is KGHSH and CDR2 is LQKENI. CDR3 length equals 15 residues. CDR3 amino acids: CASSPLGEVRSEAFF. In DNA form, the CDR3 reads TGTGCCAGCTCACCGCTTGGGGAGGTACGCTCTGAAGCTTTCTTT.

V is TRBV7-6 and J is TRBJ2-3, with a tentative D call TRBD2 (6 bases). The germline V gene encodes CDR1 SGHVS and CDR2 FNYEAQ. V shed 4 bases and J shed 3 bases, with 20 bases lying between them. The CDR3 length is 17 residues. CDR3 sequence reads: CASSSPVGGTGTDTQYF. CDR3 in DNA: TGTGCCAGCAGCTCCCCCGTGGGCGGGACTGGGACAGATACGCAGTATTTT.

The chain employs TRBV4-2 and TRBJ1-1; 11 bases match TRBD1. The germline gives CDR1 LGHNA, CDR2 YNFKEQ. Germline trimming cut 3 bases from V and 5 bases from J; bases unmatched to any gene: 8. The CDR3 is 16 residues long. For the CDR3, the DNA is TGTGCCAGCAGCCATCCTACCGGGACAGGGGGAACTGAAGCTTTCTTT. It is translated as CASSHPTGTGGTEAFF.

The chain employs TRBV10-3 and TRBJ1-1; 7 bases align to TRBD1. Trimming at V came to 4 bases and at J to 5 bases, leaving 13 bases not matched to a gene. This CDR3 region has 16 residues. Germline V gene sequence: CDR1 ENHRY, CDR2 SYGVKD. CDR3 region: CAISVRDEGAWTEAFF. In DNA form, the CDR3 reads TGTGCCATCAGTGTTCGAGACGAGGGGGCCTGGACTGAAGCTTTCTTT.

The V and J genes are TRBV19 and TRBJ1-5; tentative D call: TRBD1 (5 bases). Trimming took off 5 bases at V and 1 base at J, with 12 bases between the two ends. The germline CDR1 and CDR2 sequences are LNHDA and SQIVND (reference sequence). The CDR3 has 15 residues. CDR3: CASSPQGRSNQPQHF. The CDR3 nucleotides read TGTGCCAGTAGTCCCCAGGGTAGGAGCAATCAGCCCCAGCATTTT.

The chain links TRBV29-1 to TRBJ2-5; possible D gene TRBD2, 5 bases. Trimming left V 7 bases short and J 3 bases short, with 15 bases between. This CDR3 contains 13 residues. CDR1 SQVTM and CDR2 ANQGSEA come from the germline V gene. CDR3 DNA: TGCAGCGCCCGGGAAGGAGCTGAAGAGACCCAGTACTTC. Protein product: CSAREGAEETQYF.

The chain links TRBV5-1 to TRBJ2-7; tentatively, D is TRBD1 (5 bases). Germline values: CDR1 SGHRS, CDR2 YFSETQ. CDR3 length equals 15 residues. Trimming left V 4 bases short and J 3 bases short, with 17 bases between. The CDR3 spells CASSQNTGQGYEQYF. The CDR3 DNA reads TGCGCCAGCAGCCAAAACACCGGGCAGGGCTACGAGCAGTACTTC.

This chain connects TRBV30 to TRBJ1-2, with 7 bases identical to TRBD1. Germline V lookup: CDR1 GTSNPN, CDR2 SVGIG (reference sequence). V was clipped by 5 bases and J by 0 bases; unmatched bases: 6. The CDR3 runs 14 residues. CDR3 in DNA: TGTGCCTGGGCCCGGGACAGAGCTAACTATGGCTACACCTTC. Protein product: CAWARDRANYGYTF.

The V gene is TRBV6-6, the J gene TRBJ2-7; 8 nucleotides agree with TRBD1. CDR3 length: 14 amino acids. CDR1 MNHNY and CDR2 SVGAGI come from the germline V gene (reference sequence). The V gene end was trimmed by 2 bases and the J gene end by 2 bases; junction bases not matched to a gene: 2. CDR3 amino acids: CASSYPDRAYEQYV. CDR3 bases: TGTGCCAGCAGTTACCCGGACAGGGCCTACGAGCAGTACGTC.

CDR3 protein: CASSQYREQETQYF. The DNA for the CDR3 is TGTGCCAGCAGTCAATACAGAGAACAAGAGACCCAGTACTTC. The V call is TRBV11-2, the J call TRBJ2-5; D gene ambiguous. There are 14 residues in the CDR3. V dropped 6 bases and J dropped 2 bases, with 13 bases sitting between them. The germline V gene has CDR1 SGHAT and CDR2 FQNNGV.